Each of the 27 T cell receptor beta chains below was sequenced from the same sample in a study of blood T cell repertoires in COVID-19. Assay used: immunoSEQ multiplex PCR; TCRdb lists only in-frame clones, some missing. Of 150,000 to 200,000 clones listed, approximately 88% are singletons. Specimen: PBMCs or T cells enriched from blood (not recorded which). These receptors originate from a woman in her late teens or twenties who had recovered from COVID-19.

This clone came up a few times. Other DNA sequences in the same sample also yield this CDR3. The chain combines TRBV7-9 with TRBJ2-1; TRBD2 aligns across 11 bases. V was clipped by 4 bases and J by 0 bases; unmatched bases: 2. Germline V lookup: CDR1 SEHNR, CDR2 FQNEAQ (reference sequence). This CDR3 comprises 16 residues. In nucleotides, the CDR3 is TGTGCCAGCAGCTCCGGGACTAGCGGCTCCTACAATGAGCAGTTCTTC. This codes for CASSSGTSGSYNEQFF.

This clone was counted a few times. The chain links TRBV6-4 to TRBJ1-2, with 8 bases matching TRBD1. The CDR3 runs to 15 residues. The germline V gene has CDR1 MRHNA and CDR2 SNTAGT. Losses at the gene ends were 6 bases for V and 4 bases for J; bases not matched to a gene: 10. CDR3 amino acids: CASRERTGSGYGYTF. The CDR3 DNA reads as TGTGCCAGCAGAGAACGGACAGGGTCGGGCTATGGCTACACCTTC.

This chain uses TRBV27 with TRBJ1-4; TRBD1 aligns across 9 bases. The germline CDR1 and CDR2 sequences are MNHEY and SMNVEV (reference sequence). The CDR3 runs to 15 residues. Trimming removed 4 bases from V and 8 bases from J; junction bases left unmatched: 8. The CDR3 loop reads CASSWGTGSYEKLFF. CDR3 coding DNA: TGTGCCAGCAGTTGGGGGACAGGGAGTTACGAAAAACTGTTTTTT.

The V gene is TRBV2, the J gene TRBJ1-2, with a tentative D call TRBD1 (5 bases). Trimming took 6 bases from V and 5 from J, leaving 19 bases between them. Per germline, CDR1 SNHLY and CDR2 FYNNEI. CDR3 length equals 15 residues. DNA for the CDR3: TGTGCCAGCAGACCCCGAAGACAGCTCGAGTATGGCTACACCTTC. It encodes CASRPRRQLEYGYTF.

The chain links TRBV28 to TRBJ2-3; a weak D match, TRBD2 (5 bases). Germline loops: CDR1 MDHEN, CDR2 SYDVKM. The CDR3 has 14 residues. V dropped 6 bases and J dropped 0 bases, with 10 bases sitting between them. The CDR3 here is CASRRALSTDTQYF. CDR3 DNA: TGTGCCAGCAGGCGGGCCCTTAGCACAGATACGCAGTATTTT.

The chain links TRBV3-1 (or the pseudogene TRBV3-2) to TRBJ2-7; 9 nucleotides line up with TRBD1. The V gene end was trimmed by 5 bases and the J gene end by 0 bases; junction bases not matched to a gene: 11. Germline-derived CDR1 and CDR2 are LGHDT and YNNKEL (reference sequence). The CDR3 is made up of 17 amino acids. The CDR3 sequence: CASSARPGQGGSYEQYF. The CDR3 DNA reads TGTGCCAGCAGCGCTCGTCCGGGACAGGGTGGCTCCTACGAGCAGTACTTC.

The CDR3 DNA reads TGCGCCAGCAGCTTGGCCCCGGAGTACGAGCAGTACTTC. This gives the protein CASSLAPEYEQYF. V gene TRBV5-1 combines with J gene TRBJ2-7; no firm D call. V was clipped by 0 bases and J by 4 bases, with 8 bases between them. Germline V gives CDR1 SGHRS, CDR2 YFSETQ. The CDR3 is 13 residues long.

This sequence joins TRBV14 and TRBJ2-1, with TRBD2 matching 10 bases. This CDR3 is 15 amino acids long. Germline loops: CDR1 SGHDN, CDR2 FVKESK. With V trimmed by 3 bases and J by 6 bases, 5 bases remained unmatched. The CDR3 nucleotides read TGTGCCAGCAGCCACCCCCGACTAGCGGGCAATGAGCAGTTCTTC. It encodes CASSHPRLAGNEQFF.

This clone has only one observation. The chain carries TRBV19 and TRBJ1-5, with D perhaps matching TRBD1 (5 bases). V was trimmed by 8 bases and J by 4 bases, leaving 24 bases between them. The CDR3 runs to 17 residues. Germline lookup yields CDR1 LNHDA and CDR2 SQIVND (reference sequence). Here the CDR3 reads CASHASWTPLPNQPQHF. CDR3 in DNA: TGTGCCAGTCACGCTAGTTGGACACCGCTTCCAAATCAGCCCCAGCATTTT.

The rearrangement links TRBV6-2 or TRBV6-3 to TRBJ2-7, with 7 nucleotides matching TRBD1. Trimming cost V 6 bases and J 7 bases; bases outside gene matches: 12. Germline V gene lookup returns CDR1 MNHEY and CDR2 SVGEGT. The CDR3 extends over 14 amino acids. The CDR3 nucleotides are TGTGCCAGCAGCCCGGACAGGTCGGTTGAGGAGCAGTACTTC. It encodes CASSPDRSVEEQYF.

V gene TRBV18 combines with J gene TRBJ1-5, with D possibly matching TRBD1 (6 bases). Germline V gene sequence: CDR1 KGHSH, CDR2 LQKENI. Between the trimmed V and J ends, which lost 3 bases and 4 bases, there was a span of 10 bases. This CDR3 is built from 14 residues. CDR3 in DNA: TGTGCCAGCTCACCCTCTGGGACAAATCAGCCCCAGCATTTT. It yields the protein CASSPSGTNQPQHF.

The V gene is TRBV30, the J gene TRBJ2-1; perhaps TRBD2 as D (6 bases). Germline CDR1 is GTSNPN and CDR2 is SVGIG (reference sequence). V was pared by 3 bases and J by 5 bases, with 17 bases between. The CDR3 runs 15 residues. CDR3 DNA: TGTGCCTGGAGCGCGGGGAGACTAAGAGACAATGAGCAGTTCTTC. This sequence encodes CAWSAGRLRDNEQFF.

V and J are TRBV29-1 and TRBJ2-7; 8 positions match TRBD1. Looked up from germline, CDR1 is SQVTM and CDR2 is ANQGSEA. The CDR3 is 12 residues long. The trim removed 6 bases at V and 4 bases at J, leaving 5 bases unmatched. The CDR3 here is CSVRTGRYEQYF. CDR3 sequence (DNA): TGCAGCGTACGGACAGGGAGGTACGAGCAGTACTTC.

This clone came up once. The chain joins TRBV29-1 to TRBJ1-4, with D maybe TRBD1 (5 bases). CDR1 and CDR2 (germline): SQVTM, ANQGSEA. V was clipped by 7 bases and J by 1 base, with 10 bases between them. This CDR3 has 13 residues. Here the CDR3 DNA reads TGCAGCGCCTCCCAGGGAACTAATGAAAAACTGTTTTTT. This translates into CSASQGTNEKLFF.

This clone was seen once. The V and J genes are TRBV5-1 and TRBJ2-1; perhaps TRBD1 as D (6 bases). The ends were cut back, 0 bases at V and 4 bases at J, with 8 bases in the middle. Per germline, CDR1 SGHRS and CDR2 YFSETQ. The CDR3 is 14 amino acids. The CDR3 nucleotides read TGCGCCAGCAGCTTGGGGGGGCCATACAATGAGCAGTTCTTC. It encodes CASSLGGPYNEQFF. Supplemented by reference TRBV5-1 and TRBJ2-1, the full variable domain reads KAGVTQTPRYLIKTRGQQVTLSCSPISGHRSVSWYQQTPGQGLQFLFEYFSETQRNKGNFPGRFSGRQFSNSRSEMNVSTLELGDSALYLCASSLGGPYNEQFFGPGTRLTVL.

V usage is TRBV6-5 and J usage is TRBJ2-7, with 7 bases lining up with TRBD1. This CDR3 has 13 amino acids. The V and J ends lost 8 bases and 3 bases, in that order; junction bases with no gene match: 7. CDR1 and CDR2 (germline): MNHEY, SVGAGI. In DNA form, the CDR3 reads TGTGCCAGCTCCCGGGACAGTCGCTACGAGCAGTACTTC. Translating it yields CASSRDSRYEQYF.

This chain connects TRBV19 to TRBJ2-7; perhaps TRBD1 as D (5 bases). Trimming removed 1 base at V and 2 bases at J, with 12 bases between. The germline V gene has CDR1 LNHDA and CDR2 SQIVND (reference sequence). This CDR3 spans 15 amino acids. DNA of the CDR3: TGTGCCAGTAGTATAGCAAGGGGCTCGCCCTACGAGCAGTACTTC. Translated, it gives CASSIARGSPYEQYF.

The CDR3 DNA sequence: TGTGCCAGCAGCCTTGCCCTCCCGGGACAGGGGTACGAGCAGTACTTC. Residues: CASSLALPGQGYEQYF. This chain uses TRBV7-8 with TRBJ2-7; 10 bases fit TRBD1. The V gene's germline CDR1 is SGHVS and CDR2 FQNEAQ. The CDR3 runs to 16 residues. Losses at the gene ends were 5 bases for V and 4 bases for J; bases not matched to a gene: 11.

The rearrangement joins TRBV12-3 or TRBV12-4 to TRBJ1-1; D is undetermined. This CDR3 comprises 13 residues. Trimming removed 6 bases at V and 0 bases at J, with 8 bases between. For the CDR3, the DNA is TGTGCCAGCAGCACACATATGAACACTGAAGCTTTCTTT. Protein sequence: CASSTHMNTEAFF.

A remark on this clone: Distinct nucleotide sequences in the sample also encode this CDR3. V gene TRBV19 combines with J gene TRBJ2-7, with TRBD2 identical over 12 bases. J gave up 2 bases and V 3 bases, and 2 bases lay outside the gene matches. The CDR3 is 15 amino acids. Germline values: CDR1 LNHDA, CDR2 SQIVND (reference sequence). The CDR3 sequence: CASSILAGGTYEQYF. As DNA, the CDR3 is TGTGCCAGTAGTATTCTAGCGGGAGGGACCTACGAGCAGTACTTC.

J is TRBJ2-2 and V is TRBV11-3; D may be TRBD2 (6 bases). The CDR3 runs to 15 residues. V lost 6 bases to trimming and J lost 0 bases, with 11 bases between them. CDR1 is SGHNT and CDR2 is YENEEA in the germline V gene. CDR3 nucleotides: TGTGCCAGCAGTCCGGGCGGGACGAACACCGGGGAGCTGTTTTTT. Amino acids: CASSPGGTNTGELFF. The full variable domain, completed using reference TRBV11-3 and TRBJ2-2, is EAGVVQSPRYKIIEKKQPVAFWCNPISGHNTLYWYLQNLGQGPELLIRYENEEAVDDSQLPKDRFSAERLKGVDSTLKIQPAELGDSAVYLCASSPGGTNTGELFFGEGSRLTVL.

This chain links TRBV28 with TRBJ1-5, with a tentative D call TRBD1 (5 bases). Germline loops: CDR1 MDHEN, CDR2 SYDVKM. The V gene lost 7 bases and the J gene lost 4 bases, with 17 bases spanning the gap. This CDR3 is built from 15 residues. The CDR3 sequence: CASIGAMGGNQPQHF. CDR3 coding DNA: TGTGCCAGCATTGGAGCTATGGGGGGTAATCAGCCCCAGCATTTT. Supplemented by reference TRBV28 and TRBJ1-5, the full variable domain reads DVKVTQSSRYLVKRTGEKVFLECVQDMDHENMFWYRQDPGLGLRLIYFSYDVKMKEKGDIPEGYSVSREKKERFSLILESASTNQTSMYLCASIGAMGGNQPQHFGDGTRLSIL.

This chain connects TRBV4-1 to TRBJ2-7; perhaps TRBD1 as D (6 bases). V gave up 1 base and J gave up 3 bases, with 10 bases separating them. Germline lookup yields CDR1 MGHRA and CDR2 YSYEKL. The CDR3 is 14 residues long. CDR3 in amino acids: CASSQVRTDYEQYF. Written as DNA, the CDR3 is TGCGCCAGCAGCCAAGTCAGGACAGACTACGAGCAGTACTTC.

The genes are TRBV19 and TRBJ1-6, with 7 positions matching TRBD1. V gave up 5 bases and J gave up 10 bases; unmatched junction bases: 8. The CDR3 length is 14 residues. Germline CDR1 is LNHDA and CDR2 is SQIVND (reference sequence). CDR3 loop: CASSHQGGRSPLHF. Written as DNA, the CDR3 is TGTGCCAGTAGTCATCAGGGGGGAAGATCACCCCTCCACTTT.

The chain combines TRBV10-2 with TRBJ2-3, with 9 positions matching TRBD1. This CDR3 contains 15 residues. Germline values: CDR1 WSHSY, CDR2 SAAADI. The ends lost 7 bases at V and 3 bases at J; junction bases unmatched: 8. In nucleotides, the CDR3 is TGCGCCAGCATTCTTCCGGGACAGGGAACAGATACGCAGTATTTT. Translated, it gives CASILPGQGTDTQYF.

The chain has TRBV7-6 and TRBJ2-1; tentatively, D is TRBD2 (6 bases). Germline CDR1 and CDR2: SGHVS and FNYEAQ. CDR3 size: 15 residues. Trimming stripped 0 bases from V and 7 bases from J, with 13 bases between. The CDR3 bases are TGTGCCAGCAGCTTAGCGGAGGGACTTGCGAATGAGCAGTTCTTC. Amino acid sequence: CASSLAEGLANEQFF.

The CDR3 bases are TGTGCCAGCAGGGAGGGGACAGATTACGAGCAGTACTTC. Residues: CASREGTDYEQYF. This chain uses TRBV28 with TRBJ2-7; D may be TRBD1 (7 bases). CDR3 length equals 13 residues. V gave up 6 bases and J gave up 4 bases, with 13 bases separating them. The germline gives CDR1 MDHEN, CDR2 SYDVKM.